The T cell receptor beta chain described here comes from a study of blood T cell repertoires in COVID-19. Across the study: Sources were T cells, B-cell-depleted T cells, or PBMCs; the material itself was cDNA or gDNA.

CDR3 length: 12 amino acids. CDR1 and CDR2 (germline): LGHDT, YNNKEL (reference sequence). V was clipped by 4 bases and J by 8 bases, with 9 bases between them. As handled by the study authors: Amplification of reference gene primers provided the estimated nucleated cell counts. Measured with immunoSEQ multiplex PCR; TCRdb has only the in-frame clones, and not every one. D and trimming come from the DNA, and the V and J calls and clone size come from that table. The data show about 63,000 clones, around 85% seen once. The chain recombines TRBV3-1 (or the pseudogene TRBV3-2) with TRBJ2-1, with D unclear. Sequenced: peripheral blood. This TCR came from a woman older than 75 with acute or convalescent COVID-19. The CDR3 DNA reads TGTGCCAGCAGCCGAGGTATGGATGAGCAGTTCTTC. It yields the protein CASSRGMDEQFF.